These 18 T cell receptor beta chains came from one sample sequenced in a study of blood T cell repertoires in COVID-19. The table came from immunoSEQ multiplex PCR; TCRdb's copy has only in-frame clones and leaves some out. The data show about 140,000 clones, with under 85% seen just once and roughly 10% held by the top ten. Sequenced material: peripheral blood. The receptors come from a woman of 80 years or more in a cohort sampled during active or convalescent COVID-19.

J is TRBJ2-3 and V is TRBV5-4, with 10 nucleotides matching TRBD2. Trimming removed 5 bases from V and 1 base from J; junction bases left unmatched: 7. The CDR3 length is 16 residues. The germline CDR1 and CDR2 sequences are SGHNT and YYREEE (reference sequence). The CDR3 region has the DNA TGTGCCAGCAGTTCCAGCGGGGGGGGAGGCACAGATACGCAGTATTTT. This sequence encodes CASSSSGGGGTDTQYF.

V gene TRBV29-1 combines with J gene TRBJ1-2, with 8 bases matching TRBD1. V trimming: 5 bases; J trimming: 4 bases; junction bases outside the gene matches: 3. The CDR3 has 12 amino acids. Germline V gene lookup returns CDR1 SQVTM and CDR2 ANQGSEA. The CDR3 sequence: CSVLTGGYGYTF. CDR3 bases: TGCAGCGTTCTAACAGGGGGCTATGGCTACACCTTC. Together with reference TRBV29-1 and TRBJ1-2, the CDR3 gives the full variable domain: SAVISQKPSRDICQRGTSLTIQCQVDSQVTMMFWYRQQPGQSLTLIATANQGSEATYESGFVIDKFPISRPNLTFSTLTVSNMSPEDSSIYLCSVLTGGYGYTFGSGTRLTVV.

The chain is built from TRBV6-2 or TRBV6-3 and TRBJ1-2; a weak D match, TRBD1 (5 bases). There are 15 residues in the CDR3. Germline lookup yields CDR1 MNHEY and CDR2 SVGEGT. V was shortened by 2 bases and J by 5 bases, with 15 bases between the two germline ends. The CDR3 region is CASSYRRGDLYGYTF. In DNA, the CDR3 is TGTGCCAGCAGTTACAGGCGGGGGGACCTATATGGCTACACCTTC.

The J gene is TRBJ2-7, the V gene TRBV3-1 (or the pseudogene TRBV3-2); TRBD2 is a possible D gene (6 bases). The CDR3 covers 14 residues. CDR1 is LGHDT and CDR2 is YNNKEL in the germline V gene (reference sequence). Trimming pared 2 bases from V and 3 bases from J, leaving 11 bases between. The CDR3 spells CASSQNGGGYEQYF. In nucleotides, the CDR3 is TGTGCCAGCAGCCAAAACGGGGGAGGCTACGAGCAGTACTTC.

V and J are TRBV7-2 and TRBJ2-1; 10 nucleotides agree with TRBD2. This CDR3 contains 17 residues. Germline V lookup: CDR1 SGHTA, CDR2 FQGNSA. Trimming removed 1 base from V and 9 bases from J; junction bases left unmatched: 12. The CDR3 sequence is CASSLEASGGAKGEQFF. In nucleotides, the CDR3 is TGTGCCAGCAGCTTAGAGGCGAGCGGGGGGGCCAAGGGTGAGCAGTTCTTC.

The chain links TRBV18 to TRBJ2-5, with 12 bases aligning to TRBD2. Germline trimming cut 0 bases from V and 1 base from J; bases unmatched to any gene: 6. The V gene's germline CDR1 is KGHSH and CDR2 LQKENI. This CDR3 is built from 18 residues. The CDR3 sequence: CASSPPGLAGSVQETQYF. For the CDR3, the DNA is TGTGCCAGCTCACCACCCGGACTAGCGGGGTCGGTCCAAGAGACCCAGTACTTC.

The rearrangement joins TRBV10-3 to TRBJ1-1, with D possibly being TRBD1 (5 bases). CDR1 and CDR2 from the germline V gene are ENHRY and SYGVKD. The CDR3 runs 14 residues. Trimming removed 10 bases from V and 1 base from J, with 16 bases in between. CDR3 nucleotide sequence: TGTGCCACAGGTGCGGGGGGAGGGAACACTGAAGCTTTCTTT. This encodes CATGAGGGNTEAFF.

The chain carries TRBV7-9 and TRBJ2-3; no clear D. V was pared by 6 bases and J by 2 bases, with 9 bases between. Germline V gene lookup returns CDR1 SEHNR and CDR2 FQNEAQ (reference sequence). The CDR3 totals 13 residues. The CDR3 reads CASRLGPTDTQYF. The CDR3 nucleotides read TGTGCCAGCAGACTTGGTCCCACAGATACGCAGTATTTT.

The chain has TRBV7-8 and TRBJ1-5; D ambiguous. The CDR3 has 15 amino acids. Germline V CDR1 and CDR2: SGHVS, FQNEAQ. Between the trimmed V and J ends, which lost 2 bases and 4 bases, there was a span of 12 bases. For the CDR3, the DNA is TGTGCCAGCAGCTTACGCTTTCAGAAAAATCAGCCCCAGCATTTT. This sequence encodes CASSLRFQKNQPQHF. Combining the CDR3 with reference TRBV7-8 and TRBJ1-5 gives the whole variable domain GAGVSQSPRYKVAKRGQDVALRCDPISGHVSLFWYQQALGQGPEFLTYFQNEAQLDKSGLPSDRFFAERPEGSVSTLKIQRTQQEDSAVYLCASSLRFQKNQPQHFGDGTRLSIL.

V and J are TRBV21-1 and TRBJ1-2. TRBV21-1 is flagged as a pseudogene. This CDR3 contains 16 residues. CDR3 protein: CASSRPQREWPYGYTF. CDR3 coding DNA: TGTGCCAGCAGCCGACCTCAACGGGAGTGGCCCTATGGCTACACCTTC.

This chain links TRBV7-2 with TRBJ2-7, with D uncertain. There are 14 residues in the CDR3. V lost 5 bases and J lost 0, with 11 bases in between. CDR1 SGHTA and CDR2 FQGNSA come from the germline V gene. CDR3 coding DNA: TGTGCCAGCAGCCAATTGGCCAACTCCTACGAGCAGTACTTC. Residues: CASSQLANSYEQYF.

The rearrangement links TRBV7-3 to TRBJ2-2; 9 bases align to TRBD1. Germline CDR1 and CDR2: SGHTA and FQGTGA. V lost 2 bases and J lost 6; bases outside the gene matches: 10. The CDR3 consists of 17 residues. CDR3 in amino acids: CASSLVGDRAGSGELFF. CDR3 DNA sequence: TGTGCCAGCAGCTTAGTGGGGGACAGGGCGGGATCCGGGGAGCTGTTTTTT.

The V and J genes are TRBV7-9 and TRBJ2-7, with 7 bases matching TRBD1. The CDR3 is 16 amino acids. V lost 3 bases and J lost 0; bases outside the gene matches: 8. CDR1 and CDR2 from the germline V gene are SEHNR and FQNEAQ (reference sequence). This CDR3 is CASSFRPGDSSYEQYF. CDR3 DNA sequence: TGTGCCAGCAGCTTTCGGCCAGGGGACAGCTCCTACGAGCAGTACTTC.

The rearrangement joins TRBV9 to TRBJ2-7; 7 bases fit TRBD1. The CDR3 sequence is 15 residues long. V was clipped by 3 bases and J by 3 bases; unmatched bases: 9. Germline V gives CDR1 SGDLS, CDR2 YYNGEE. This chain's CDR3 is CASSGTGTDYYEQYF. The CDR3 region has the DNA TGTGCCAGCAGCGGAACCGGGACAGATTACTACGAGCAGTACTTC.

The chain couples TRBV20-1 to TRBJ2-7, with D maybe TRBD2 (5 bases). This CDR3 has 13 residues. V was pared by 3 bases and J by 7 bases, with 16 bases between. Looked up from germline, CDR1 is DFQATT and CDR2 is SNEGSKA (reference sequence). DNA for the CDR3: TGCAGTGCTAGTGGGCCGAGCGGCTGGGAGCAGTACTTC. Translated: CSASGPSGWEQYF.

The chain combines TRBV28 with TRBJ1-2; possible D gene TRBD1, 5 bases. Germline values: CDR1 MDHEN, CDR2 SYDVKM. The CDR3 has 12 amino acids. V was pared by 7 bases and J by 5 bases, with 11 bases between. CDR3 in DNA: TGTGCCAGCATCAACAGGAGTTATGGCTACACCTTC. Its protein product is CASINRSYGYTF.

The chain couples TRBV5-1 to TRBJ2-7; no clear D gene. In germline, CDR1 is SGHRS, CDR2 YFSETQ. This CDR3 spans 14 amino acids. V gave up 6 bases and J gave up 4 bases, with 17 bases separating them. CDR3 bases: TGCGCCAGCATGTTTTTGCCGGTCGGGTACGAGCAGTACTTC. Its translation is CASMFLPVGYEQYF.

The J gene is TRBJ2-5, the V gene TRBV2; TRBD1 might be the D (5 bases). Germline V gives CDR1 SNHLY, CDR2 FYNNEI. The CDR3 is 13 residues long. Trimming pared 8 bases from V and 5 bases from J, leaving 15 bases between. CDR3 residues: CASVTGQVETQYF. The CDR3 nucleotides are TGTGCCAGCGTCACAGGCCAAGTGGAGACCCAGTACTTC.